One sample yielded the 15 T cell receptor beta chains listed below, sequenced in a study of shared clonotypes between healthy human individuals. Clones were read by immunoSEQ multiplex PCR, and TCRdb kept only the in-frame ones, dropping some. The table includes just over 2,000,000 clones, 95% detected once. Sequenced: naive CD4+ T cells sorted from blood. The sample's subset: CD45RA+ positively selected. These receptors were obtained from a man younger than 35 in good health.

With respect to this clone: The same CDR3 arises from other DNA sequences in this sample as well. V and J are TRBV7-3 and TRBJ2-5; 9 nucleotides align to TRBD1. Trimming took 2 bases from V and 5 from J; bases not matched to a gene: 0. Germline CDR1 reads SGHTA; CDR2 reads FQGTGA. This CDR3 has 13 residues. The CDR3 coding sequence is TGTGCCAGCAGCTTAGACAGGGGGGAGACCCAGTACTTC. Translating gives CASSLDRGETQYF.

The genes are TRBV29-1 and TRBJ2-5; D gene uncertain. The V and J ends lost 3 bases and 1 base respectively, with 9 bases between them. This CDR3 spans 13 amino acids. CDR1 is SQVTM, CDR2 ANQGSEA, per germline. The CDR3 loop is CSVDARIQETQYF. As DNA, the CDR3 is TGCAGCGTTGATGCTCGGATCCAAGAGACCCAGTACTTC.

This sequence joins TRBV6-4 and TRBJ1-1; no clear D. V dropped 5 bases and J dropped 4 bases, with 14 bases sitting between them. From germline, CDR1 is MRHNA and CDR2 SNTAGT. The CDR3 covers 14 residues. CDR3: CASSSAAGGTEAFF. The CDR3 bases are TGTGCCAGCAGTTCAGCGGCTGGTGGCACTGAAGCTTTCTTT.

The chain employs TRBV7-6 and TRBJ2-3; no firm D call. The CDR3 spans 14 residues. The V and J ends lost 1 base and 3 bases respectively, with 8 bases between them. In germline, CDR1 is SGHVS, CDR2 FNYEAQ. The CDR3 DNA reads TGTGCCAGCAGCTTAGGAGGACCAACAGATACGCAGTATTTT. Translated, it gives CASSLGGPTDTQYF.

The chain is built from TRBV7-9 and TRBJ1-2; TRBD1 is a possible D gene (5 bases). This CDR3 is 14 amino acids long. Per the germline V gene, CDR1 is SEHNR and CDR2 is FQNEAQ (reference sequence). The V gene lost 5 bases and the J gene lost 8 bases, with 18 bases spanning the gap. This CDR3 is CASSRAGAGEGYTF. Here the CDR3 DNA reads TGTGCCAGCAGCCGTGCCGGGGCTGGAGAGGGCTACACCTTC.

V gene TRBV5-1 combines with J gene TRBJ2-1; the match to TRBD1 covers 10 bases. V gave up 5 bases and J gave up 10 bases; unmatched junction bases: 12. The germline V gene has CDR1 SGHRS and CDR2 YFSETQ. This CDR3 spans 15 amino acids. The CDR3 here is CASRAPGQGRQEQFF. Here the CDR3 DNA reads TGCGCCAGCAGGGCGCCGGGACAGGGGCGCCAGGAGCAGTTCTTC.

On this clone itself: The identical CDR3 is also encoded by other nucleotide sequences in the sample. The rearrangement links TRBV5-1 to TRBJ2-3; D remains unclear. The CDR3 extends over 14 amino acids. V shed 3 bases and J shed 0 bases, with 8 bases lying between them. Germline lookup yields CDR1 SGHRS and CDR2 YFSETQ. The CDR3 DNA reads TGCGCCAGCAGCTCAATGCCTAGCACAGATACGCAGTATTTT. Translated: CASSSMPSTDTQYF.

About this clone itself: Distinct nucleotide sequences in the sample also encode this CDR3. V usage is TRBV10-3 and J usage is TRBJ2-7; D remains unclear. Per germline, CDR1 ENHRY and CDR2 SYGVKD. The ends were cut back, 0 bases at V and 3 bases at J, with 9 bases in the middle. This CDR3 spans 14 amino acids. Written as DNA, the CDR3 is TGTGCCATCAGTGAGTCGGGCAGGAGCTACGAGCAGTACTTC. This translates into CAISESGRSYEQYF.

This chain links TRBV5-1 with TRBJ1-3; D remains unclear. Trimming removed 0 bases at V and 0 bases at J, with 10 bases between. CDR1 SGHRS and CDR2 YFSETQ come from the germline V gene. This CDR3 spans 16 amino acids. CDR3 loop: CASSLGDTSSGNTIYF. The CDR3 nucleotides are TGCGCCAGCAGCTTGGGCGACACGAGCTCTGGAAACACCATATATTTT. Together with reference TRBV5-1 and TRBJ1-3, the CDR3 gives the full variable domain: KAGVTQTPRYLIKTRGQQVTLSCSPISGHRSVSWYQQTPGQGLQFLFEYFSETQRNKGNFPGRFSGRQFSNSRSEMNVSTLELGDSALYLCASSLGDTSSGNTIYFGEGSWLTVV.

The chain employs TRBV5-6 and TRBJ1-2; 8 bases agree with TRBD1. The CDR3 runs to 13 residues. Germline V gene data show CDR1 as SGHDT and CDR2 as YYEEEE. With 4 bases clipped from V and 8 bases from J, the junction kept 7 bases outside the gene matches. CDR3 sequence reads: CASSPRTGSGYTF. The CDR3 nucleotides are TGTGCCAGCAGCCCTAGGACAGGGAGCGGCTACACCTTC.

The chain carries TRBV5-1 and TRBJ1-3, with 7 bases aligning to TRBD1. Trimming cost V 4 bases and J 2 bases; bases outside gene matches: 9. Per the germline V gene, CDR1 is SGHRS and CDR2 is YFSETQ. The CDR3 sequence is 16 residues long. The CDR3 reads CASSARQGIAGNTIYF. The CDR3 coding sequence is TGCGCCAGCAGCGCCCGACAGGGAATCGCTGGAAACACCATATATTTT.

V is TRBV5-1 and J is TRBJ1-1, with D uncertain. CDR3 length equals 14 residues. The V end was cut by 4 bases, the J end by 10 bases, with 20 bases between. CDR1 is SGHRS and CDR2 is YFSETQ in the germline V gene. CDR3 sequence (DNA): TGCGCCAGCAGCGACCCGCCGATGGTGATGGGAGCTTTCTTT. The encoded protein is CASSDPPMVMGAFF.

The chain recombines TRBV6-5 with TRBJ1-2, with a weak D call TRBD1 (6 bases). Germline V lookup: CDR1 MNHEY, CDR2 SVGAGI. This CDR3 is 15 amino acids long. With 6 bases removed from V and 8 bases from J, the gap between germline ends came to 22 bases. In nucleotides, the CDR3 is TGTGCCAGCAGCCCCTCCCTGACGGGGGCGGGGGGCTACACCTTC. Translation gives CASSPSLTGAGGYTF.

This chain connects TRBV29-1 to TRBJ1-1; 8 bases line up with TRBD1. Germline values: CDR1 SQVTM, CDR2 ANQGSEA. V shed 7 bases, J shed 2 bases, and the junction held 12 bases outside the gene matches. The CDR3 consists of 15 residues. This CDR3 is CSAVPLDRGNTEAFF. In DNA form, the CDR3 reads TGCAGCGCCGTTCCCCTAGACAGGGGAAACACTGAAGCTTTCTTT.

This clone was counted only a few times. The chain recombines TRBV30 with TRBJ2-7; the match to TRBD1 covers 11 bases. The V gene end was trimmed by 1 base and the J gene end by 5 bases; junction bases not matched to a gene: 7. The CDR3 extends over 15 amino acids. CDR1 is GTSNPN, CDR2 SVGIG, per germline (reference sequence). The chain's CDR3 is CAWSAPRTGGDEQYF. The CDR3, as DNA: TGTGCCTGGAGTGCCCCTCGGACAGGGGGCGACGAGCAGTACTTC.